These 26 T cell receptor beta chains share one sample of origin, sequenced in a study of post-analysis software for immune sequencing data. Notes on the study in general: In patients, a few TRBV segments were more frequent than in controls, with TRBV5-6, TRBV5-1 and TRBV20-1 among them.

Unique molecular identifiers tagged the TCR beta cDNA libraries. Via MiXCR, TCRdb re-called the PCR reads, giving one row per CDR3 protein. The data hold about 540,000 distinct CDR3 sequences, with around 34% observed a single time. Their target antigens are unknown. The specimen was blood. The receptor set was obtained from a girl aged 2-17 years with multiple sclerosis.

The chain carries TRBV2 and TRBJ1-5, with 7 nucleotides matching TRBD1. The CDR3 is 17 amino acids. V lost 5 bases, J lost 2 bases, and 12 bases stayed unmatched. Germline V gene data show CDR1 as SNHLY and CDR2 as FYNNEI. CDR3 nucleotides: TGTGCCAGCAGTCTTAGACAGGGAGGAGAGGGCAATCAGCCCCAGCATTTT. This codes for CASSLRQGGEGNQPQHF.

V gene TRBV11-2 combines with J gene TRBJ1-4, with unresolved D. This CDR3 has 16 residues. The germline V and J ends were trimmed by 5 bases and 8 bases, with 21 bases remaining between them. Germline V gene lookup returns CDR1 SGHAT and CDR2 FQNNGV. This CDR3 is CASSLSARAPWEKLFF. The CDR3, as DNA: TGTGCCAGCAGCCTATCCGCTAGGGCCCCGTGGGAAAAACTGTTTTTT. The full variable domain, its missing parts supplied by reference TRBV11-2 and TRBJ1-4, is EAGVAQSPRYKIIEKRQSVAFWCNPISGHATLYWYQQILGQGPKLLIQFQNNGVVDDSQLPKDRFSAERLKGVDSTLKIQPAKLEDSAVYLCASSLSARAPWEKLFFGSGTQLSVL.

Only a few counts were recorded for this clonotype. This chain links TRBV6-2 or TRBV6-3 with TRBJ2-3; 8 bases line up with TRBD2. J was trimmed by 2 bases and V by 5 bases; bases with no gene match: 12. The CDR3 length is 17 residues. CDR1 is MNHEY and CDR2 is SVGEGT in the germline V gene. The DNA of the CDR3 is TGTGCCAGCAGTCGCCTCTCGCTAGCGGGTTTCACAGATACGCAGTATTTT. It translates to CASSRLSLAGFTDTQYF.

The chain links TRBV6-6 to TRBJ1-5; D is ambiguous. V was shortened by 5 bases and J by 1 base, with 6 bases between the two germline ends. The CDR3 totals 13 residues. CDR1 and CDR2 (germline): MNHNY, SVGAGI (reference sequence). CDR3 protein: CASSSTSNQPQHF. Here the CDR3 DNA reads TGTGCCAGCAGTAGTACAAGCAATCAGCCCCAGCATTTT.

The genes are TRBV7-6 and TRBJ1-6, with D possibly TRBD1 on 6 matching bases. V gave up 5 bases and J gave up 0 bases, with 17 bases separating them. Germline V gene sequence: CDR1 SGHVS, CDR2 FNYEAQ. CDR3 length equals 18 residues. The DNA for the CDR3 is TGTGCCAGCAGCCTTTACTCCGGGACAACCTCCTATAATTCACCCCTCCACTTT. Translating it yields CASSLYSGTTSYNSPLHF.

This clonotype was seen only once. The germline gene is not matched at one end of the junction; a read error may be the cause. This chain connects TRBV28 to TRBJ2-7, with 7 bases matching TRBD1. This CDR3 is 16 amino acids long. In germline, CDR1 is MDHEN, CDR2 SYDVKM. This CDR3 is CASSGMGTETPYAQYF. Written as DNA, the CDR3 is TGTGCCAGCAGTGGAATGGGGACAGAGACGCCCTACGCGCAGTACTTC.

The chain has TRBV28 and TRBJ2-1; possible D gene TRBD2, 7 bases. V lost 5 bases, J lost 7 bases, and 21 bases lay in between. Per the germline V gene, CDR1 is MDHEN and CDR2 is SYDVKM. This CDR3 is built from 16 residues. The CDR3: CASSGPLRGGPNEQFF. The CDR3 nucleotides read TGTGCCAGCAGTGGCCCCTTGAGGGGGGGCCCGAATGAGCAGTTCTTC.

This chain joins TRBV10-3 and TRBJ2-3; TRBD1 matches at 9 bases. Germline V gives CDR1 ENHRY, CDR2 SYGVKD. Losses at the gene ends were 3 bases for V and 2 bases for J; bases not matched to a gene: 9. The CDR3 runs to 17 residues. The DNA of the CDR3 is TGTGCCATCAGTGAATCAGCCGGGACAGGGAACACAGATACGCAGTATTTT. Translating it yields CAISESAGTGNTDTQYF.

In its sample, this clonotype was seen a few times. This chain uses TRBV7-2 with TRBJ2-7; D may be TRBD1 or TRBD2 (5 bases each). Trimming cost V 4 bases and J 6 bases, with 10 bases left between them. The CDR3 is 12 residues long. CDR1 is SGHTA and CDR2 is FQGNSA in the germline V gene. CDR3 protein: CASSWGRGEQYF. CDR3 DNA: TGTGCCAGCAGCTGGGGACGGGGCGAGCAGTACTTC.

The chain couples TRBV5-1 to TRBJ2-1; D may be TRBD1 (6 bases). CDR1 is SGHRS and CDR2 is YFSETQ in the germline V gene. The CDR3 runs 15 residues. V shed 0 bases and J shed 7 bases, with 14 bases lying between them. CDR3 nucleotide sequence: TGCGCCAGCAGCTTGGAGCAGGGGTGGTATAATGAGCAGTTCTTC. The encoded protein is CASSLEQGWYNEQFF. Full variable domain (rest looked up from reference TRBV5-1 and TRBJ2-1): KAGVTQTPRYLIKTRGQQVTLSCSPISGHRSVSWYQQTPGQGLQFLFEYFSETQRNKGNFPGRFSGRQFSNSRSEMNVSTLELGDSALYLCASSLEQGWYNEQFFGPGTRLTVL.

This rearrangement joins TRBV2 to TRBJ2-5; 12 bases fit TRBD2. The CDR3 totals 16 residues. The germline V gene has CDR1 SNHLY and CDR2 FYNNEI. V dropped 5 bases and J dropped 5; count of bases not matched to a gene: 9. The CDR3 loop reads CASSKTSGGGVETQYF. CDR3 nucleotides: TGTGCCAGCAGTAAGACTAGCGGGGGAGGTGTGGAGACCCAGTACTTC.

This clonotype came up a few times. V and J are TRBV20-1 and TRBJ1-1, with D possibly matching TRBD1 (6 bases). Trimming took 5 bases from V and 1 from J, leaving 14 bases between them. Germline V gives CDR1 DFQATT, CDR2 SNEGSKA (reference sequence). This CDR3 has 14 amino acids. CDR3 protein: CSAPQQGQNTEAFF. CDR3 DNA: TGCAGTGCTCCCCAGCAGGGACAGAACACTGAAGCTTTCTTT.

CDR3 region: CASREGLRGTDTQYF. In nucleotides, the CDR3 is TGTGCCAGCAGGGAAGGACTGAGGGGGACAGATACGCAGTATTTT. The chain joins TRBV7-9 to TRBJ2-3; weak D call: TRBD1 (6 bases). The V end lost 6 bases, the J end lost 3 bases, and 16 bases lay between the germline ends. CDR3 size: 15 residues. The germline gives CDR1 SEHNR, CDR2 FQNEAQ (reference sequence).

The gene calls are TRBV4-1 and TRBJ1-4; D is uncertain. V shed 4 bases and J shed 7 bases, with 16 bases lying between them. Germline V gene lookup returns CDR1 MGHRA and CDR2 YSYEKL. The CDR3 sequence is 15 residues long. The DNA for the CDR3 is TGCGCCAGCAGCCCGACCGGGAGAGGACGTGAAAAACTGTTTTTT. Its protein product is CASSPTGRGREKLFF.

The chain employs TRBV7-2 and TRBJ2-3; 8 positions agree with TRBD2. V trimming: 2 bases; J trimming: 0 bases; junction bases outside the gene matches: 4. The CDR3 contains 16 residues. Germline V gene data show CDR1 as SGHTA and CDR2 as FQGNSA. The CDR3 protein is CASSLMTSASTDTQYF. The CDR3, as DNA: TGTGCCAGCAGCTTAATGACTAGCGCTAGCACAGATACGCAGTATTTT. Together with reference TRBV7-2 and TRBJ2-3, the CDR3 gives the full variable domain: GAGVSQSPSNKVTEKGKDVELRCDPISGHTALYWYRQSLGQGLEFLIYFQGNSAPDKSGLPSDRFSAERTGGSVSTLTIQRTQQEDSAVYLCASSLMTSASTDTQYFGPGTRLTVL.

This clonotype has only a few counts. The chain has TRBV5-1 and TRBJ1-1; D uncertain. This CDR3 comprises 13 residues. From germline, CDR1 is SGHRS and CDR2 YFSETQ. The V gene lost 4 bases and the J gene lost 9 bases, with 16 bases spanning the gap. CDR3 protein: CASSPPGSGKAFF. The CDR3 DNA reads TGCGCCAGCAGCCCGCCCGGCAGCGGAAAAGCTTTCTTT.

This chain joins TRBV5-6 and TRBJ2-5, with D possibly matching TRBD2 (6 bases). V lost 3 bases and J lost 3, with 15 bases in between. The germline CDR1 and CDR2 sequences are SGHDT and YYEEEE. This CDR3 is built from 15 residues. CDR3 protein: CASSSSGSGKETQYF. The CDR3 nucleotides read TGTGCCAGCAGCTCGTCGGGTAGCGGAAAAGAGACCCAGTACTTC.

CDR3 residues: CSARGVVGTEAFF. In DNA form, the CDR3 reads TGCAGTGCTAGAGGAGTAGTGGGCACTGAAGCTTTCTTT. The chain joins TRBV20-1 to TRBJ1-1; D not resolved. Germline V gives CDR1 DFQATT, CDR2 SNEGSKA (reference sequence). This CDR3 is built from 13 residues. The V end lost 1 base, the J end lost 4 bases, and 10 bases lay between the germline ends.

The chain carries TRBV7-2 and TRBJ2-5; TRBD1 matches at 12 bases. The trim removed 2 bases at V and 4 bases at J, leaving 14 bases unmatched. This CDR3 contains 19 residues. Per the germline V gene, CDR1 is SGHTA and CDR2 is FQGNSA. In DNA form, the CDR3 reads TGTGCCAGCAGCTTACCCCTCGGGACAGGGGGCGGTAGGATAGAGACCCAGTACTTC. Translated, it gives CASSLPLGTGGGRIETQYF. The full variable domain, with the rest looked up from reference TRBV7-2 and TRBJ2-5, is GAGVSQSPSNKVTEKGKDVELRCDPISGHTALYWYRQSLGQGLEFLIYFQGNSAPDKSGLPSDRFSAERTGGSVSTLTIQRTQQEDSAVYLCASSLPLGTGGGRIETQYFGPGTRLLVL.

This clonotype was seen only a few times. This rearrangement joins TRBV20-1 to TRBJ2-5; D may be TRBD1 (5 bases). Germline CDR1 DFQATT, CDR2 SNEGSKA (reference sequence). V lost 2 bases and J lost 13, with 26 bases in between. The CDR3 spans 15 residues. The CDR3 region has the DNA TGCAGTGCTAGAACCGTACCCGGCGGCAGGGCCCCTTCGTACTTC. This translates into CSARTVPGGRAPSYF.

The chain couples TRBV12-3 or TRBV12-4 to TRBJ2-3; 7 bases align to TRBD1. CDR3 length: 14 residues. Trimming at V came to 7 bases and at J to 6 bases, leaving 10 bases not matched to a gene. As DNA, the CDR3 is TGTGCCAGCATTTACAGGGGATATAACGATACGCAGTATTTT. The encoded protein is CASIYRGYNDTQYF.

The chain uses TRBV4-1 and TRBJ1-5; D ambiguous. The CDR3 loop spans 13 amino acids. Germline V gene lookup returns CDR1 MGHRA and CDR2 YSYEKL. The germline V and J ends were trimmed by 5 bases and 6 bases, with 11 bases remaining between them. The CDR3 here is CASSKGSAQPQHF. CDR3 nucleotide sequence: TGCGCCAGCAGCAAAGGGTCGGCTCAGCCCCAGCATTTT.

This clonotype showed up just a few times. The CDR3 DNA reads TGCAGCGCAGGACGGGCGGTGGAGACCCAGTACTTC. Translation gives CSAGRAVETQYF. This rearrangement joins TRBV29-1 to TRBJ2-5; D gene ambiguous. The CDR3 length is 12 residues. Germline V lookup: CDR1 SQVTM, CDR2 ANQGSEA. V lost 7 bases and J 5 bases, leaving 14 bases between the germline ends.

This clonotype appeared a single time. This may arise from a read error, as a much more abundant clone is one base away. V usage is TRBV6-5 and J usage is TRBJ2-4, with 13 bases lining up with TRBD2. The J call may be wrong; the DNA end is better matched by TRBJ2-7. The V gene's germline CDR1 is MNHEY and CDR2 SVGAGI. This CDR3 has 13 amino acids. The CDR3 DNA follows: TGTGCCTGCAGGACTAGCGGGGGAGCCGAGCAGTACTTC. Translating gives CACRTSGGAEQYF.

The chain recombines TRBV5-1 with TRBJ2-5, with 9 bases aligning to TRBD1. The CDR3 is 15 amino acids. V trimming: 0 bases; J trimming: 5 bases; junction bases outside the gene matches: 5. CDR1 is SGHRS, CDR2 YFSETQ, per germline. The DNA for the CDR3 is TGCGCCAGCAGCTTGGCACAGGGGGCTTGGGAGACCCAGTACTTC. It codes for CASSLAQGAWETQYF.

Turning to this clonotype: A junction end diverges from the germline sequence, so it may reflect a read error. The DNA of the CDR3 is TGCAGCGGGCAGGGACTGGCGACTGAGGCTTTCTTT. Translation gives CSGQGLATEAFF. The chain uses TRBV29-1 and TRBJ1-1; possible D gene TRBD1, 5 bases. Germline CDR1 SQVTM, CDR2 ANQGSEA. The CDR3 runs to 12 residues. The full variable domain, in which reference TRBV29-1 and TRBJ1-1 provide the parts outside the CDR3, is SAVISQKPSRDICQRGTSLTIQCQVDSQVTMMFWYRQQPGQSLTLIATANQGSEATYESGFVIDKFPISRPNLTFSTLTVSNMSPEDSSIYLCSGQGLATEAFFGQGTRLTVV.